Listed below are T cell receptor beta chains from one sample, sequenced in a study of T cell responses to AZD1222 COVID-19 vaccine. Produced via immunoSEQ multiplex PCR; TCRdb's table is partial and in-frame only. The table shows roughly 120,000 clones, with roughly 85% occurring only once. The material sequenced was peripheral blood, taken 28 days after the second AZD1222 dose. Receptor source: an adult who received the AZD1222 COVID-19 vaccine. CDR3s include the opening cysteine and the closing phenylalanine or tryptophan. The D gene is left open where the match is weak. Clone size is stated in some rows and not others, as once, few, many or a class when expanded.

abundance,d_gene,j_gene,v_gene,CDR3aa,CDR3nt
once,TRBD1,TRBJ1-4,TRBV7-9,CASRQGAVEKLFF,TGTGCCTCAAGACAGGGGGCTGTTGAAAAACTGTTTTTT
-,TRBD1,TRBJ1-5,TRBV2,CASMGQSNQPQHF,TGTGCCAGCATGGGACAGAGCAATCAGCCCCAGCATTTT
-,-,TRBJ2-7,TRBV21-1,CASSAGTQTYEQYF,TGTGCCAGCAGCGCCGGGACGCAGACCTACGAGCAGTACTTC
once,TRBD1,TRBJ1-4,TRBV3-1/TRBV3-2,CASSPSGTGVNEKLFF,TGTGCCAGCAGCCCCTCCGGGACAGGGGTTAATGAAAAACTGTTTTTT
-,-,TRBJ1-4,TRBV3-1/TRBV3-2,CASSQGEGGEKLFF,TGTGCCAGCAGCCAAGGGGAGGGCGGGGAAAAACTGTTTTTT
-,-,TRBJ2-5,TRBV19,CASSPQGRGETQYF,TGTGCCAGTAGTCCACAGGGAAGAGGAGAGACCCAGTACTTC
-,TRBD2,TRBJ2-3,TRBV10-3,CAISDPGGTDTQYF,TGTGCCATCAGTGACCCGGGGGGGACAGATACGCAGTATTTT
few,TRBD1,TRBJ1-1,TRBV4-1,CASSPRGGGYTEAFF,TGCGCCAGCAGCCCAAGAGGAGGGGGCTACACTGAAGCTTTCTTT
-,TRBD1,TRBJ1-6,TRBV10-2,CASGKGTGVSPLHF,TGCGCCAGCGGGAAGGGGACAGGGGTCTCACCCCTCCACTTT
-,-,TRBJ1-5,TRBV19,CASTEQDNQPQHF,TGTGCCAGTACAGAACAGGACAATCAGCCCCAGCATTTT
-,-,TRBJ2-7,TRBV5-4,CASSLGGSGKSYEQYF,TGTGCCAGCAGCTTGGGGGGTTCAGGGAAATCCTACGAGCAGTACTTC
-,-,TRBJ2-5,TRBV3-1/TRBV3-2,CASSHPPAQETQYF,TGTGCCAGCAGCCACCCCCCGGCCCAAGAGACCCAGTACTTC
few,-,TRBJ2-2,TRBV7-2,CASSFGATAHTGELFF,TGTGCCAGCAGCTTTGGAGCGACGGCCCACACCGGGGAGCTGTTTTTT
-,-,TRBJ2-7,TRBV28,CASSLPIGARSYEQYF,TGTGCCAGCAGTTTGCCGATTGGGGCCCGCTCCTACGAGCAGTACTTC
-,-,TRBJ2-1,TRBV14,CASSEWYEEQFF,TGTGCCAGCAGCGAATGGTACGAAGAGCAGTTCTTC
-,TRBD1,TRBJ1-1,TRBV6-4,CASSDGDSLTEAFF,TGTGCCAGCAGTGACGGGGACAGCCTCACTGAAGCTTTCTTT
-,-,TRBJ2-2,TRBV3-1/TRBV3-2,CASSQGDFGELFF,TGTGCCAGCAGCCAGGGAGATTTCGGGGAGCTGTTTTTT
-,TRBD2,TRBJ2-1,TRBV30,CAWSGGLALGPPPDEQFF,TGTGCCTGGAGTGGGGGACTAGCGTTGGGACCTCCCCCCGATGAGCAGTTCTTC
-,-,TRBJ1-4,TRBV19,CASSIFVKSGEKLFF,TGTGCCAGTAGTATATTCGTGAAGAGTGGAGAAAAACTGTTTTTT
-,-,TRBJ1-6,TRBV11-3,CASSSGTTSPLHF,TGTGCCAGCAGCTCCGGGACGACTTCACCCCTCCACTTT
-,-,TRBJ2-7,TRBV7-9,CASSLGRTIYEQYF,TGTGCCAGCAGCTTAGGGCGCACAATTTACGAGCAGTACTTC
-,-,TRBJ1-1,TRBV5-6,CASSLVVSREGIVNTEAFF,TGTGCCAGCAGCTTGGTAGTGTCCAGAGAAGGAATAGTGAACACTGAAGCTTTCTTT
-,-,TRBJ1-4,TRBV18,CASSPPARLREKLFF,TGTGCCAGCTCACCCCCCGCAAGACTTAGGGAAAAACTGTTTTTT
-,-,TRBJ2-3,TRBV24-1,CATSDQIGTDTQYF,TGTGCCACCAGTGACCAAATAGGCACAGATACGCAGTATTTT
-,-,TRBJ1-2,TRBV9,CASRTPTGLYGYTF,TGTGCCAGCAGAACTCCTACGGGCCTCTATGGCTACACCTTC
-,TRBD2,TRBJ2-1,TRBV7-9,CASSLLGGGGWVNEQFF,TGTGCCAGCAGCCTGCTAGGAGGCGGGGGGTGGGTCAATGAGCAGTTCTTC
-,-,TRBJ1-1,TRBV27,CASSPIRGPATGEAFF,TGTGCCAGCAGTCCCATCCGGGGACCAGCCACGGGGGAAGCTTTCTTT
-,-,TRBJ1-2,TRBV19,CASSPPGSVYGYTF,TGTGCCAGTAGTCCCCCAGGGTCGGTCTATGGCTACACCTTC
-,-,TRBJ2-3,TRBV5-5,CASSLEPFTSTDTQYF,TGTGCCAGCAGCTTGGAACCTTTTACTAGCACAGATACGCAGTATTTT
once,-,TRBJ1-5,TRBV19,CASSIEGGHGDQPQHF,TGTGCCAGTAGTATAGAGGGGGGACACGGGGATCAGCCCCAGCATTTT
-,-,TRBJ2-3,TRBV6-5,CATLSGVTDTQYF,TGTGCCACCCTCTCCGGGGTCACAGATACGCAGTATTTT
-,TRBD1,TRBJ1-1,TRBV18,CASSTTGADTEAFF,TGTGCCAGCTCAACGACAGGGGCGGACACTGAAGCTTTCTTT
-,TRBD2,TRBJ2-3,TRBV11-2,CASRPWGLAGGRRYF,TGTGCCAGCAGGCCCTGGGGACTAGCGGGGGGCCGCAGGTATTTT
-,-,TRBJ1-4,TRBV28,CASSFLSGRGGEKLFF,TGTGCCAGCAGTTTTCTGTCGGGGAGGGGAGGAGAAAAACTGTTTTTT
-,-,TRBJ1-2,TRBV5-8,CASSLSGANYGYTF,TGTGCCAGCAGCTTATCGGGGGCTAACTATGGCTACACCTTC
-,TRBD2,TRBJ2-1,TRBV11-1,CASSLAWTSGGNEQFF,TGTGCCAGCAGCTTAGCCTGGACTAGCGGGGGCAATGAGCAGTTCTTC
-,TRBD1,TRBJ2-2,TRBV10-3,CAITGDRVSGELFF,TGTGCCATCACCGGGGACAGGGTTTCCGGGGAGCTGTTTTTT
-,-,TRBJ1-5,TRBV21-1,CASSKAGRGPQPQHF,TGTGCCAGCAGCAAAGCCGGAAGGGGCCCTCAGCCCCAGCATTTT
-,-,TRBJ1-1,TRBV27,CASSLSYGGTEAFF,TGTGCCAGCAGTTTATCTTACGGGGGGACTGAAGCTTTCTTT
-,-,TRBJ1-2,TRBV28,CASNQQGRFGGYTF,TGTGCCAGCAATCAACAGGGAAGGTTCGGTGGCTACACCTTC
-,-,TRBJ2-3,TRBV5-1,CASRRASDNTDTQYF,TGCGCCAGCCGACGTGCTAGCGATAACACAGATACGCAGTATTTT
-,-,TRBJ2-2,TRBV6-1,CASSEWVTGELFF,TGTGCCAGCAGTGAATGGGTCACCGGGGAGCTGTTTTTT
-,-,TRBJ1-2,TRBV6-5,CASSFGGVGYGYTF,TGTGCCAGCAGTTTCGGCGGGGTCGGCTATGGCTACACCTTC
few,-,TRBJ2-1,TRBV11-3,CASSPGLSNEQFF,TGTGCCAGCAGCCCGGGACTGTCTAATGAGCAGTTCTTC
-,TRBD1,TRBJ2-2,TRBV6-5,CASMMTGSTGELFF,TGTGCCAGCATGATGACAGGGAGTACCGGGGAGCTGTTTTTT
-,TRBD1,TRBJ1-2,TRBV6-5,CASSYFRQGHGYTF,TGTGCCAGCAGTTACTTCCGACAGGGCCATGGCTACACCTTC
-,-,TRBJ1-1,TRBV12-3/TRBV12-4,CASSSRQEGEAFF,TGTGCCAGCAGTTCCCGGCAGGAGGGGGAAGCTTTCTTT
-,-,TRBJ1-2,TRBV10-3,CAIRYGTANYGYTF,TGTGCCATCAGATATGGGACCGCTAACTATGGCTACACCTTC
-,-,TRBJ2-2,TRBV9,CASDRETGELFF,TGTGCCAGCGATAGGGAGACCGGGGAGCTGTTTTTT
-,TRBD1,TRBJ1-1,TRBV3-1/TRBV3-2,CASSHGTGDNTEAFF,TGTGCCAGCAGCCACGGGACAGGCGACAACACTGAAGCTTTCTTT
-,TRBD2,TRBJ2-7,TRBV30,CAWSVGTSGVNEQYF,TGTGCCTGGAGTGTAGGGACTAGCGGGGTTAACGAGCAGTACTTC
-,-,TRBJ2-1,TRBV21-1,CASSKPPLVRAGGRACEQFF,TGTGCCAGCAGCAAACCGCCCTTGGTTAGAGCGGGGGGGCGTGCGTGTGAGCAGTTCTTC
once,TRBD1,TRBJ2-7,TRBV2,CASRRPGQSYEQYF,TGTGCCAGCAGGCGTCCGGGACAGAGCTACGAGCAGTACTTC
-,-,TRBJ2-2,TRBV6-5,CASNRQNTGELFF,TGTGCCAGCAATCGGCAGAACACCGGGGAGCTGTTTTTT
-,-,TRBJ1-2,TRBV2,CASSPDGPVGYTF,TGTGCCAGCAGCCCAGACGGACCGGTAGGCTACACCTTC
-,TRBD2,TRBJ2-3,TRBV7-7,CASSLLAGESTDTQYF,TGTGCCAGCAGCTTGCTAGCGGGGGAAAGCACAGATACGCAGTATTTT